Presented here are 6 T cell receptor beta chains from one specimen sequenced in a study of blood T cell repertoires in COVID-19. This table comes from immunoSEQ multiplex PCR, and its TCRdb copy is limited to in-frame clones, with some not included. Here the sample spans about 260,000 clones, less than 90% being singletons. Sequencing was done on a sample of peripheral blood. These receptors came from a human donor in a cohort sampled during active COVID-19.

This clone has a count of ten or more. This chain links TRBV19 with TRBJ2-1; TRBD1 matches at 11 bases. CDR3 size: 15 residues. With V trimmed by 3 bases and J by 7 bases, 5 bases remained unmatched. Per the germline V gene, CDR1 is LNHDA and CDR2 is SQIVND (reference sequence). CDR3 amino acids: CASSIGDRGGNEQFF. Here the CDR3 DNA reads TGTGCCAGTAGTATTGGGGACAGGGGGGGGAATGAGCAGTTCTTC. The full variable domain, rest sourced from reference TRBV19 and TRBJ2-1, is DGGITQSPKYLFRKEGQNVTLSCEQNLNHDAMYWYRQDPGQGLRLIYYSQIVNDFQKGDIAEGYSVSREKKESFPLTVTSAQKNPTAFYLCASSIGDRGGNEQFFGPGTRLTVL.

V is TRBV19 and J is TRBJ1-6; D not certain. Germline V gene sequence: CDR1 LNHDA, CDR2 SQIVND (reference sequence). With 1 base removed from V and 10 bases from J, the gap between germline ends came to 5 bases. The CDR3 sequence is 12 residues long. The CDR3: CASSIGPSPLHF. The CDR3 DNA is TGTGCCAGTAGTATAGGTCCATCACCCCTCCACTTT.

The chain has TRBV28 and TRBJ2-7; 9 bases match TRBD1. Per the germline V gene, CDR1 is MDHEN and CDR2 is SYDVKM. Trimming removed 8 bases from V and 2 bases from J; junction bases left unmatched: 4. This CDR3 contains 13 residues. CDR3 bases: TGTGCCAGCCGGACAGGGGTCACCTACGAGCAGTACTTC. This translates into CASRTGVTYEQYF. Full variable domain (outside the CDR3, taken from reference TRBV28 and TRBJ2-7): DVKVTQSSRYLVKRTGEKVFLECVQDMDHENMFWYRQDPGLGLRLIYFSYDVKMKEKGDIPEGYSVSREKKERFSLILESASTNQTSMYLCASRTGVTYEQYFGPGTRLTVT.

The chain couples TRBV11-2 to TRBJ2-7; 8 bases line up with TRBD2. Germline trimming cut 1 base from V and 4 bases from J; bases unmatched to any gene: 9. The CDR3 loop spans 16 amino acids. Germline CDR1 SGHAT, CDR2 FQNNGV. The CDR3 region is CASSLAGREGSYEQYF. CDR3 bases: TGTGCCAGCAGCTTAGCGGGTCGGGAGGGGAGTTACGAGCAGTACTTC. The whole variable domain, filled in from reference TRBV11-2 and TRBJ2-7, reads EAGVAQSPRYKIIEKRQSVAFWCNPISGHATLYWYQQILGQGPKLLIQFQNNGVVDDSQLPKDRFSAERLKGVDSTLKIQPAKLEDSAVYLCASSLAGREGSYEQYFGPGTRLTVT.

The chain is built from TRBV19 and TRBJ1-1, with D perhaps TRBD1 (6 bases). This CDR3 region has 15 residues. Germline CDR1 reads LNHDA; CDR2 reads SQIVND (reference sequence). Trimming pared 0 bases from V and 4 bases from J, leaving 12 bases between. The CDR3 region is CASSIDHRAFTEAFF. Written as DNA, the CDR3 is TGTGCCAGTAGTATAGATCACAGGGCCTTCACTGAAGCTTTCTTT.

The chain recombines TRBV5-4 with TRBJ1-6; TRBD1 agrees at 9 bases. From germline, CDR1 is SGHNT and CDR2 YYREEE (reference sequence). The V and J ends lost 4 bases and 10 bases, in that order; junction bases with no gene match: 9. This CDR3 spans 15 amino acids. CDR3 sequence (DNA): TGTGCCAGCAGCCTGTCCGGGACAGGGAGCTCACCCCTCCACTTT. The encoded protein is CASSLSGTGSSPLHF.